Detailed here is one TCR beta chain. Its antigen is unidentified. These data belong to a study of CD4 T cells in relation to SARS-CoV-2 and coronaviruses. Study summary: A couple of subjects were Hispanic; patients were roughly 8 males and a handful of females. General observations from the study: Crossreactivity was assessed only for spike protein, not other viral proteins. The assay detects memory recall responses, not culture-primed primary responses. Each donor contributed either pre-pandemic or post-infection samples, not both.

Trimming took off 2 bases at V and 0 bases at J, with 23 bases between the two ends. Per the germline V gene, CDR1 is MGHRA and CDR2 is YSYEKL. This CDR3 comprises 20 residues. Method: immunoSEQ multiplex PCR; TCRdb's copy keeps in-frame clones and lacks some. The profile covers around 35,000 clones, with 80% to 90% appearing a single time and approximately 3.1% taken by the ten largest. The sequenced material came from memory CD4+ T cells from PBMCs. This chain uses TRBV4-1 with TRBJ2-1; D possibly corresponds to TRBD2 (6 bases). The sequence came from an adult with COVID-19. CDR3 loop: CASSQTIGTLLLSSYNEQFF. DNA of the CDR3: TGCGCCAGCAGCCAAACCATCGGGACTCTTCTTCTGAGCTCCTACAATGAGCAGTTCTTC.